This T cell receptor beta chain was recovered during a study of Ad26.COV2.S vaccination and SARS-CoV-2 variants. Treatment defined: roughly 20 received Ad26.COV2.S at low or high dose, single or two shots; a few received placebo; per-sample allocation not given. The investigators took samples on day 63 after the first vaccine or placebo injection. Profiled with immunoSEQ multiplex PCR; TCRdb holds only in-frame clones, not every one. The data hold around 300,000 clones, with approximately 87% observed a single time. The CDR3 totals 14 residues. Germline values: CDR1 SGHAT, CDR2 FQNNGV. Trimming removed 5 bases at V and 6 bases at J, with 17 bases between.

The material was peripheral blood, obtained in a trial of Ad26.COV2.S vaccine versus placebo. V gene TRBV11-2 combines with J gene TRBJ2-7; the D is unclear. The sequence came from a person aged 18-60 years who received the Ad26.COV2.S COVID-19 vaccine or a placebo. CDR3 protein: CASSQLGVNGEQYF. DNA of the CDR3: TGTGCCAGCAGCCAGCTAGGAGTCAACGGCGAGCAGTACTTC.